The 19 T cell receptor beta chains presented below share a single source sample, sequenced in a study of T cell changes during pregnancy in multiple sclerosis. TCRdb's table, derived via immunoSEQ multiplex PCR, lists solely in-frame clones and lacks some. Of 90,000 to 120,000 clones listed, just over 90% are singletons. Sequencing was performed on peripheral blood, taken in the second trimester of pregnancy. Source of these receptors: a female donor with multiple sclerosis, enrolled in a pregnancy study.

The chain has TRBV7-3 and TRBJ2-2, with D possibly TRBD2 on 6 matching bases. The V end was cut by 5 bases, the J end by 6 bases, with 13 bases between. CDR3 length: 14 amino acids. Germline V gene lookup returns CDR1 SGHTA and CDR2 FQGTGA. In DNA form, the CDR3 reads TGTGCCAGCAGCCTGCTCGGGGGTGCCGGGGAGCTGTTTTTT. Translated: CASSLLGGAGELFF.

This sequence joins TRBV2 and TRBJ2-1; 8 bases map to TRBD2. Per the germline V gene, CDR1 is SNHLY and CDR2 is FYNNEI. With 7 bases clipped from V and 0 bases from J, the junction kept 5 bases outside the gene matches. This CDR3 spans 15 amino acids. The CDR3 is CASIGGGSSYNEQFF. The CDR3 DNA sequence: TGTGCCAGCATCGGGGGGGGGAGCTCCTACAATGAGCAGTTCTTC.

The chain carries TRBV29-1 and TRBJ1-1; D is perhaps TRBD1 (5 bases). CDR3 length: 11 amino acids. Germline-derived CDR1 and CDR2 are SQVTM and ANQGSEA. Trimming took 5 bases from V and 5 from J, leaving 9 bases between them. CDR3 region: CSVRGETEAFF. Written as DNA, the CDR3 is TGCAGCGTTCGGGGGGAAACTGAAGCTTTCTTT. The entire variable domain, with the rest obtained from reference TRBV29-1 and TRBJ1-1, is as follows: SAVISQKPSRDICQRGTSLTIQCQVDSQVTMMFWYRQQPGQSLTLIATANQGSEATYESGFVIDKFPISRPNLTFSTLTVSNMSPEDSSIYLCSVRGETEAFFGQGTRLTVV.

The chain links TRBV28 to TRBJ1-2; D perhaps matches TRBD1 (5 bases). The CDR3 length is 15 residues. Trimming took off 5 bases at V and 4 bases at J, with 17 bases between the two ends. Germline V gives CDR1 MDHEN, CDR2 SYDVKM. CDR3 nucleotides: TGTGCCAGCAGTCCCCCGGCAGGGCTAGGCTATGGCTACACCTTC. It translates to CASSPPAGLGYGYTF.

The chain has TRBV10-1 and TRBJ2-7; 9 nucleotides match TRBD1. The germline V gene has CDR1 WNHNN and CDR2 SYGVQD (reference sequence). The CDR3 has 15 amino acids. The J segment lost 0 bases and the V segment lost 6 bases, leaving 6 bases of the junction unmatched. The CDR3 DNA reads TGCGCCAGCAGAACTAACAGGGGGCCCTCCTACGAGCAGTACTTC. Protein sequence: CASRTNRGPSYEQYF.

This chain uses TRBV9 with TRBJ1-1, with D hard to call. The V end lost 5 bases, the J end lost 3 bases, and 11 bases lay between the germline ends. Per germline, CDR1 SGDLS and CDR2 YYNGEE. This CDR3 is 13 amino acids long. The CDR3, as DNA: TGTGCCAGCAGTGTTTTGAGAGACACTGAAGCTTTCTTT. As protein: CASSVLRDTEAFF.

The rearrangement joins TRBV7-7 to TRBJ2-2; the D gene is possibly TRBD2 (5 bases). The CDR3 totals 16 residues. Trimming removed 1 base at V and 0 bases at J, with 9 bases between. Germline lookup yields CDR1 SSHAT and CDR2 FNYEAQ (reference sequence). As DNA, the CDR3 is TGTGCCAGCAGCTTAGGGACTTCCGCGAACACCGGGGAGCTGTTTTTT. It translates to CASSLGTSANTGELFF.

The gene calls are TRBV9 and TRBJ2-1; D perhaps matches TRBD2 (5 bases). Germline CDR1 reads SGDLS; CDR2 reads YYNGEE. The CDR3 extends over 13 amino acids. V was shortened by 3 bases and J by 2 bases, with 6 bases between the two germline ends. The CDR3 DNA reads TGTGCCAGCAGCGGGACTGCCTACAATGAGCAGTTCTTC. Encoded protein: CASSGTAYNEQFF. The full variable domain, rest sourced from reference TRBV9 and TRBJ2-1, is DSGVTQTPKHLITATGQRVTLRCSPRSGDLSVYWYQQSLDQGLQFLIQYYNGEERAKGNILERFSAQQFPDLHSELNLSSLELGDSALYFCASSGTAYNEQFFGPGTRLTVL.

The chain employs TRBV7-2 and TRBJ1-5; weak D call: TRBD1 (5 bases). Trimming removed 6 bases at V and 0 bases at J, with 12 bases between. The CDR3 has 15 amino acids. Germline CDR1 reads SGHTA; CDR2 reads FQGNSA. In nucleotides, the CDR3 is TGTGCCAGCAGACGAGACAGTTATAGCAATCAGCCCCAGCATTTT. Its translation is CASRRDSYSNQPQHF.

CDR3 nucleotide sequence: TGTGCCAGCAGCAACTTCTGGACTAGCGGGGCCTACGAGCAGTACTTC. Translating it yields CASSNFWTSGAYEQYF. The V call is TRBV11-2, the J call TRBJ2-7; TRBD2 aligns across 12 bases. This CDR3 is built from 16 residues. Germline assignment: CDR1 SGHAT and CDR2 FQNNGV. V was clipped by 5 bases and J by 2 bases; unmatched bases: 7.

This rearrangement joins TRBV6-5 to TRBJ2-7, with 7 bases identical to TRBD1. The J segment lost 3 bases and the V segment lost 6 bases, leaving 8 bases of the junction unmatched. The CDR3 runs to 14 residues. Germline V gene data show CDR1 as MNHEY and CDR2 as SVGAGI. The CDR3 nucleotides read TGTGCCAGCAGCAGACAGGGAAGTCGCTACGAGCAGTACTTC. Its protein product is CASSRQGSRYEQYF.

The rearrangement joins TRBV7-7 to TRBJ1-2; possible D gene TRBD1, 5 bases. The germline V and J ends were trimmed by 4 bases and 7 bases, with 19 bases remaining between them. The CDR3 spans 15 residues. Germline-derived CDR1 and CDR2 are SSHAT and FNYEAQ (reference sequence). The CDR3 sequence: CASSSEGGEGCGYTF. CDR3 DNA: TGTGCCAGCAGCTCAGAGGGAGGGGAGGGGTGTGGCTACACCTTC.

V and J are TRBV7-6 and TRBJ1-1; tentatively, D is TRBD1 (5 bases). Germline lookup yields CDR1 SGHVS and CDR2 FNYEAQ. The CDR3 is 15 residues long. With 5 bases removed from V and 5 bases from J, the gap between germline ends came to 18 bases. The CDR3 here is CASSPFVGRGTEAFF. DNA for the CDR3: TGTGCCAGCAGCCCCTTTGTTGGGCGGGGGACTGAAGCTTTCTTT.

CDR3 nucleotide sequence: TGTGCCAGCCGCGTGAACACTGAAGCTTTCTTT. This codes for CASRVNTEAFF. The rearrangement links TRBV6-6 to TRBJ1-1; D remains unclear. The ends were cut back, 8 bases at V and 0 bases at J, with 4 bases in the middle. The CDR3 has 11 residues. The germline gives CDR1 MNHNY, CDR2 SVGAGI (reference sequence).

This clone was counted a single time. DNA for the CDR3: TGCGCCAGCAGCCAAGTGGCGGGGGTCCGGGGGGGGGCTTTCTTT. This gives the protein CASSQVAGVRGGAFF. The V call is TRBV4-1, the J call TRBJ1-1; D possibly corresponds to TRBD1 (5 bases). Germline CDR1 is MGHRA and CDR2 is YSYEKL. The CDR3 runs 15 residues. The ends were cut back, 1 base at V and 11 bases at J, with 20 bases in the middle.

Here the CDR3 DNA reads TGCAGCGTTCTTGAGGGCTATGGCTACACCTTC. This translates into CSVLEGYGYTF. The V gene is TRBV29-1, the J gene TRBJ1-2; D gene ambiguous. Germline V gene sequence: CDR1 SQVTM, CDR2 ANQGSEA. CDR3 length: 11 residues. The V gene lost 5 bases and the J gene lost 4 bases, with 8 bases spanning the gap.

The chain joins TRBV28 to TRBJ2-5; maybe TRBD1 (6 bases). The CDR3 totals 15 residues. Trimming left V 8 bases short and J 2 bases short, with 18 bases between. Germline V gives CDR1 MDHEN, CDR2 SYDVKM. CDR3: CASLATGRWQETQYF. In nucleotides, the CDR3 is TGTGCCAGCCTCGCGACAGGACGGTGGCAAGAGACCCAGTACTTC.

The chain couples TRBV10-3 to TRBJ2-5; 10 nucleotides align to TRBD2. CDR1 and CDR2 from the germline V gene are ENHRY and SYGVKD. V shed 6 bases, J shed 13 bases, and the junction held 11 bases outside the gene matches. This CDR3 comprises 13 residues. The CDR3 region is CAISPGTSDPGYF. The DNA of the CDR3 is TGTGCCATCAGCCCCGGGACTAGCGATCCTGGGTACTTC.

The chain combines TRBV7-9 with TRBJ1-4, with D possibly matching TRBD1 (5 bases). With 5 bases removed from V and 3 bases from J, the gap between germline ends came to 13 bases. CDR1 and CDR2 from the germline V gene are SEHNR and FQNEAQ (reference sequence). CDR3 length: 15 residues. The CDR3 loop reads CASSEVVRANEKLFF. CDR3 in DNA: TGTGCCAGCAGCGAAGTGGTCAGGGCTAATGAAAAACTGTTTTTT.